A selection of T cell receptor beta chains follows, all from one sample in a study of spatial heterogeneity in lung cancer. TCRdb re-called the 5' RACE reads with MiXCR, one entry per CDR3 protein. The table shows tens of thousands of distinct CDR3 sequences, with 12% occurring only once. The sample here was PBMCs, taken at follow-up. The receptors were sampled from a male donor with early-stage non-small cell lung cancer. CDR3s include the opening cysteine and the closing phenylalanine or tryptophan. Each record gives: CDR3 DNA, CDR3 protein, J gene, clone size, V gene, D gene. A D gene is named only where the DNA matches it firmly. Clone size, where shown, is once, few, many, or a class for clones that have expanded.

TGCAGTGCTGTACTAGCGGGAGGCACAGATACGCAGTATTTT CSAVLAGGTDTQYF TRBJ2-3 many TRBV20-1 TRBD2
TGTGCCAGCAGACCCCTAGCGGTTCGGGTTTACGAGCAGTACTTC CASRPLAVRVYEQYF TRBJ2-7 many TRBV7-8 TRBD2
TGTGCCAGCAGCCCCGACCAGTGGGACATTCAGTACTTC CASSPDQWDIQYF TRBJ2-4 many TRBV7-9 .
TGTGCCAGCAGCCTGCAACAGGGACTTGAGCAGTTCTTC CASSLQQGLEQFF TRBJ2-1 many TRBV11-2 .
TGTGTCACCAGTGCTGGAGACGGCGAGTACTTC CVTSAGDGEYF TRBJ2-7 few TRBV24-1 .
TGCGCCAGCAGCGAGGGAGCGAGCTACACCTTC CASSEGASYTF TRBJ1-2 . TRBV5-1 .
TGTGCCAGCATTTGGAACACTGAAGCTTTCTTT CASIWNTEAFF TRBJ1-1 few TRBV25-1 .
TGCGCCAGCAGCTTGGAATACAATGAGCAGTTCTTC CASSLEYNEQFF TRBJ2-1 many TRBV5-1 .
TGTGCCAGCAGCTTTAACAGTCTAACCTCTGGGGCCAACGTCCTGACTTTC CASSFNSLTSGANVLTF TRBJ2-6 few TRBV7-2 .
TGTGCCAGCAGCGACAGGGGGTCCTACGAGCAGTACTTC CASSDRGSYEQYF TRBJ2-7 many TRBV7-9 TRBD1
TGTGCCAGCAGTGAACGAAATACAGGGGCCACTGAAGCTTTCTTT CASSERNTGATEAFF TRBJ1-1 many TRBV2 TRBD1
TGTGCTAGCGGGATTCAAGAGACCCAGTACTTC CASGIQETQYF TRBJ2-5 . TRBV7-9 TRBD2
TGTGCCAGCAGTGCCGGGACAGCCTACGAGCAGTACTTC CASSAGTAYEQYF TRBJ2-7 . TRBV11-3 TRBD1
TGTGCCAGCAGTAGACAGGGCGATTACTATGGCTACACCTTC CASSRQGDYYGYTF TRBJ1-2 many TRBV12-3/TRBV12-4 TRBD1
TGTGCCAGCAGTCTCACAGGGAACCCCTACGAGCAGTACTTC CASSLTGNPYEQYF TRBJ2-7 many TRBV12-3/TRBV12-4 .
TGTGCCAGCAGCTTAATAGCGGGAAGATACGAGCAGTACTTC CASSLIAGRYEQYF TRBJ2-7 . TRBV7-2 TRBD2
TGTGCCAGTACCTCCAGCGGACGCTACAATGAGCAGTTCTTC CASTSSGRYNEQFF TRBJ2-1 many TRBV19 .